This T cell receptor (beta chain) was recorded in a study of response to subunit inactivated influenza vaccine. Study findings and constraints: With each seasonal influenza vaccination, the authors suggested, few new T cells are recruited.

Each CDR3 protein is one row after TCRdb ran MiXCR on the RT-PCR reads. This sample has over 400,000 distinct CDR3 sequences; approximately 12% occur once, and the top ten carry about 12%. This clonotype was detected a few times. Its target is unknown. Trimming stripped 5 bases from V and 8 bases from J, with 12 bases between. In germline, CDR1 is SGHTA, CDR2 FQGNSA. The CDR3 is made up of 12 amino acids. Here the sequenced sample was PBMCs from blood, taken roughly 6 weeks after vaccination. This TCR came from a man aged 45-60 years who received an inactivated influenza vaccine. The chain recombines TRBV7-2 with TRBJ1-1; D might be TRBD1 (6 bases). CDR3 in amino acids: CASSPNREEAFF. The DNA for the CDR3 is TGTGCCAGCAGCCCCAACAGGGAAGAAGCTTTCTTT.